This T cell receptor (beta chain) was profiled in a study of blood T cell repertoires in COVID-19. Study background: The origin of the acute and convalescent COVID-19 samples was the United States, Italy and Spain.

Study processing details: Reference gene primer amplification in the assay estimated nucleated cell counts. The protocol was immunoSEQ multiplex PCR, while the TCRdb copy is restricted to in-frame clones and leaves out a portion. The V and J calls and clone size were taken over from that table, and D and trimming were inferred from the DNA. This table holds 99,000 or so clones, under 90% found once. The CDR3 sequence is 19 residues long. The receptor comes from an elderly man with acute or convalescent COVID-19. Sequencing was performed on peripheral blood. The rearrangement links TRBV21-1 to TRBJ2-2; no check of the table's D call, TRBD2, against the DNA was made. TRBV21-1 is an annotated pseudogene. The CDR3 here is CASSKWLRLAGAGTGELFF. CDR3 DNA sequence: TGTGCCAGCAGCAAATGGTTAAGACTAGCGGGAGCGGGCACCGGGGAGCTGTTTTTT.